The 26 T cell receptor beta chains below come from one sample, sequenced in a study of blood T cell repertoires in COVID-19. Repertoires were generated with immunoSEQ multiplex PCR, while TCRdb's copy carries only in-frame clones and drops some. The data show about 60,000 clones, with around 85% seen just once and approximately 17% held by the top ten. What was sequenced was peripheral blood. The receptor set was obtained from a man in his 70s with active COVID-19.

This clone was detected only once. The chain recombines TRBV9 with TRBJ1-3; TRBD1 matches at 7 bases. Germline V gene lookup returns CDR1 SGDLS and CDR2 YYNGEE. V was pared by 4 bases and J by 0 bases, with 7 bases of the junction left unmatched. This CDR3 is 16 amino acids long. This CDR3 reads CASSQGQAYSGNTIYF. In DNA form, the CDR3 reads TGTGCCAGCAGCCAAGGACAGGCGTACTCTGGAAACACCATATATTTT.

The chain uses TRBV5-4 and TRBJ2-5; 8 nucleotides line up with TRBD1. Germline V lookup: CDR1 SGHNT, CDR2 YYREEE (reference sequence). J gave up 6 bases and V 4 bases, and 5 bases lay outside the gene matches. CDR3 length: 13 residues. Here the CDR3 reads CASSEDREQTQYF. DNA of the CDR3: TGTGCCAGCAGCGAGGACAGGGAACAGACCCAGTACTTC.

As DNA, the CDR3 is TGCGCCAGCAGAGAGGGGGACCGGGTGGACGAGCAGTACTTC. The encoded protein is CASREGDRVDEQYF. This chain connects TRBV5-1 to TRBJ2-7, with D perhaps matching TRBD1 (6 bases). Looked up from germline, CDR1 is SGHRS and CDR2 is YFSETQ. CDR3 length: 14 residues. The V end lost 5 bases, the J end lost 5 bases, and 17 bases lay between the germline ends.

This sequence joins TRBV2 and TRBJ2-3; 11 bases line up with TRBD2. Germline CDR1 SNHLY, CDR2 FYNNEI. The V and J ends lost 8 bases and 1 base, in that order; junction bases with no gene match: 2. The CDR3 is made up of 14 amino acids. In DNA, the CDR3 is TGTGCCAGCGTTAGCGGGAGGGGCACAGATACGCAGTATTTT. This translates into CASVSGRGTDTQYF. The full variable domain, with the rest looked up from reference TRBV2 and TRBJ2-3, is EPEVTQTPSHQVTQMGQEVILRCVPISNHLYFYWYRQILGQKVEFLVSFYNNEISEKSEIFDDQFSVERPDGSNFTLKIRSTKLEDSAMYFCASVSGRGTDTQYFGPGTRLTVL.

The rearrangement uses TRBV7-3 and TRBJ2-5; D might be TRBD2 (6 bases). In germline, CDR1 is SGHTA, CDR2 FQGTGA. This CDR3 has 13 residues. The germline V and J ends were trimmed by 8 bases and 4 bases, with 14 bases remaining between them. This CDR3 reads CASSGGRGETQYF. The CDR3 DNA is TGTGCCAGCTCAGGTGGGCGGGGAGAGACCCAGTACTTC.

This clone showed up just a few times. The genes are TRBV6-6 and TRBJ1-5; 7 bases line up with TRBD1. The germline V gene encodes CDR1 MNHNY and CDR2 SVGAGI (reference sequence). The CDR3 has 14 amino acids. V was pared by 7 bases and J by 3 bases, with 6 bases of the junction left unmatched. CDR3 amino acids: CASNYGQDNQPQHF. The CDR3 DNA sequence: TGTGCCAGCAACTACGGACAGGACAATCAGCCCCAGCATTTT.

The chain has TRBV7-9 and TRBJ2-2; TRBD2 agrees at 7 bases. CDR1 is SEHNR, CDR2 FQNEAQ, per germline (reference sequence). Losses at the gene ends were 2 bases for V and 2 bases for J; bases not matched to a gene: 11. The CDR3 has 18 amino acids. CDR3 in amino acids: CASSLFGRASVNTGELFF. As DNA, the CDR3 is TGTGCCAGCAGCTTATTTGGGAGGGCATCCGTTAACACCGGGGAGCTGTTTTTT.

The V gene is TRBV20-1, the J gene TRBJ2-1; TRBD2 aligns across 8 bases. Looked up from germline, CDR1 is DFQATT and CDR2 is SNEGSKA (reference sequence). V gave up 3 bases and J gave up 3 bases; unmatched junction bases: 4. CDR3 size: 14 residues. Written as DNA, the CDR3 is TGCAGTGCTAGTGGACTAGCAGGCTACAATGAGCAGTTCTTC. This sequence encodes CSASGLAGYNEQFF.

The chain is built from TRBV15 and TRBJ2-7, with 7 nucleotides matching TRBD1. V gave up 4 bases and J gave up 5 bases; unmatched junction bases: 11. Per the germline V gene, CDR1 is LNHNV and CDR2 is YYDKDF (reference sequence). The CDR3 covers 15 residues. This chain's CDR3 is CATSTSPTGIHEQYF. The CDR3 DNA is TGTGCCACCAGCACCTCCCCGACAGGGATCCACGAGCAGTACTTC.

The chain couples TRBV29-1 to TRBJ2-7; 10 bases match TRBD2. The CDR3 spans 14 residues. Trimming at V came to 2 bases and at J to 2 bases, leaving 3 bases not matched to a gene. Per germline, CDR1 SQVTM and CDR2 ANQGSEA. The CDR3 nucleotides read TGCAGCGTTGAAACCCTAGCGGGAGCCTACGAGCAGTACTTC. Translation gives CSVETLAGAYEQYF.

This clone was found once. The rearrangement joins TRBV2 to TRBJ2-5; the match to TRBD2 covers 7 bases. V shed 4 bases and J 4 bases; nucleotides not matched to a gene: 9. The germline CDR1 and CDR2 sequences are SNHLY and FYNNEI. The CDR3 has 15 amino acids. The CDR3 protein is CASSVMGLYRETQYF. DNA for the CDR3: TGTGCCAGCAGTGTCATGGGACTATACCGAGAGACCCAGTACTTC.

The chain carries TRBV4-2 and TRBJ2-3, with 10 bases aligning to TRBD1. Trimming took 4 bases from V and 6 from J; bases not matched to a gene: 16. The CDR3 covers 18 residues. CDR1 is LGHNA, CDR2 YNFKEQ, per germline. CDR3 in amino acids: CASSRMGTGDLGGDTQYF. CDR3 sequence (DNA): TGTGCCAGCAGCCGGATGGGGACAGGGGACCTCGGGGGCGATACGCAGTATTTT.

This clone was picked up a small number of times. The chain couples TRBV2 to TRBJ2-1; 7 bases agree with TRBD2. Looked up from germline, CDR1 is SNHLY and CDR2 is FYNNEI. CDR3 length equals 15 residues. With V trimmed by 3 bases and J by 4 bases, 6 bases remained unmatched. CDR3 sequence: CASSDWASGYNEQFF. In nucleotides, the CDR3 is TGTGCCAGCAGTGATTGGGCTAGCGGTTACAATGAGCAGTTCTTC.

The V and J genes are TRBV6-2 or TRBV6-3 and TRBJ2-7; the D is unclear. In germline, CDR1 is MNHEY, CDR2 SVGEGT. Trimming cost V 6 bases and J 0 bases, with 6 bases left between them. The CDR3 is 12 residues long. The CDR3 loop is CASSRSSYEQYF. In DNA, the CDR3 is TGTGCCAGCAGCCGCAGCTCCTACGAGCAGTACTTC.

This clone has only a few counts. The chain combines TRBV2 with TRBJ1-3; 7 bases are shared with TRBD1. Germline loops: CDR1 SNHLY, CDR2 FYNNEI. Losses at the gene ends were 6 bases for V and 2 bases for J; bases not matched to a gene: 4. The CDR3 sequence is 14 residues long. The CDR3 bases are TGTGCCAGCAGACCCGACAGGGCTGGAAACACCATATATTTT. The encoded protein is CASRPDRAGNTIYF.

CDR3 protein: CACSRDTQYF. The CDR3 DNA reads TGTGCCTGTTCGAGGGATACGCAGTATTTT. This chain connects TRBV30 to TRBJ2-3; D not resolved. There are 10 residues in the CDR3. Germline V lookup: CDR1 GTSNPN, CDR2 SVGIG (reference sequence). V lost 6 bases, J lost 6 bases, and 7 bases lay in between.

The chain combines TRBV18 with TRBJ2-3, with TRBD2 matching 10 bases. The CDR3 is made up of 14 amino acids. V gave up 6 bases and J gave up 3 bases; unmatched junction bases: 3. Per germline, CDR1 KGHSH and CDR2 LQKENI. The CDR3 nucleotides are TGTGCCAGCTCTCTGGGACTAGCGACAGATACGCAGTATTTT. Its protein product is CASSLGLATDTQYF.

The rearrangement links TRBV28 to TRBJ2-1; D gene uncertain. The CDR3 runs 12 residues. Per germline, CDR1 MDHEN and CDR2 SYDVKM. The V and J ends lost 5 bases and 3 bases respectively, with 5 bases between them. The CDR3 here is CASSTNYNEQFF. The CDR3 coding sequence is TGTGCCAGCAGTACAAACTACAATGAGCAGTTCTTC.

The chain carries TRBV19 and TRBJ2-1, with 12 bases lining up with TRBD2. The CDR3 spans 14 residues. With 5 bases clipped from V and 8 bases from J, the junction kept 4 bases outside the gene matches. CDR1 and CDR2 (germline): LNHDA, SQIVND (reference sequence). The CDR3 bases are TGTGCCAGTAGTTCCGGACTAGCGGGACATGAGCAGTTCTTC. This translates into CASSSGLAGHEQFF.

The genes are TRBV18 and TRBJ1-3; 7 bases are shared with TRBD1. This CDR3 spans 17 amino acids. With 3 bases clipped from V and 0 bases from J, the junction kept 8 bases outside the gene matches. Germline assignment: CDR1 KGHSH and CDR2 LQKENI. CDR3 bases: TGTGCCAGCTCACCTAATTCAGGGACAGCCTCTGGAAACACCATATATTTT. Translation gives CASSPNSGTASGNTIYF. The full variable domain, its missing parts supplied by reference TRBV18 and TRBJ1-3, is NAGVMQNPRHLVRRRGQEARLRCSPMKGHSHVYWYRQLPEEGLKFMVYLQKENIIDESGMPKERFSAEFPKEGPSILRIQQVVRGDSAAYFCASSPNSGTASGNTIYFGEGSWLTVV.

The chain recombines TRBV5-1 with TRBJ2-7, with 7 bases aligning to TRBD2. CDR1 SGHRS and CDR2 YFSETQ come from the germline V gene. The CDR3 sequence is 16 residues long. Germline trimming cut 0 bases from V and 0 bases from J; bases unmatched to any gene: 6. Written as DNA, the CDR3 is TGCGCCAGCAGCTTGGGCCCAGCGGGAAGCTCCTACGAGCAGTACTTC. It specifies CASSLGPAGSSYEQYF.

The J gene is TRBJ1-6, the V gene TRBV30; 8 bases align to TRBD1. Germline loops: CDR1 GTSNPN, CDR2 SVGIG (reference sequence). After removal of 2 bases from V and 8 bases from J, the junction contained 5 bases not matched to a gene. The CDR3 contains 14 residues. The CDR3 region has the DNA TGTGCCTGGAGTAAAGGACAGGGCTATTCACCCCTCCACTTT. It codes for CAWSKGQGYSPLHF.

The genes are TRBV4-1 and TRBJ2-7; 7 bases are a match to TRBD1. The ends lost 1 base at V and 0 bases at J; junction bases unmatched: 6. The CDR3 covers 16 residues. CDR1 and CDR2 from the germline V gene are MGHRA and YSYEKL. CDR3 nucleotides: TGCGCCAGCAGCCAAGGGTATAGGGGGCTCTCCTACGAGCAGTACTTC. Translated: CASSQGYRGLSYEQYF.

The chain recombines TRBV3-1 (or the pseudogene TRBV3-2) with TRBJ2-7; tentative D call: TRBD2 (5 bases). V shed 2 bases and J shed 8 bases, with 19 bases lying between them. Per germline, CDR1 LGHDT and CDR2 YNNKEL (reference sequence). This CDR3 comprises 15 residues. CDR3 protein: CASSQPGSGGNKQYF. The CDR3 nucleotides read TGTGCCAGCAGCCAACCGGGATCCGGCGGTAATAAGCAGTACTTC.

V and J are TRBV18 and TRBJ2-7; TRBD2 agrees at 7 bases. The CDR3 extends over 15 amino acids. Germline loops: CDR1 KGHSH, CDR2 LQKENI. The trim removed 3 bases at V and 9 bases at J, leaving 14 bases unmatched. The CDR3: CASSPPSGIRTWQYF. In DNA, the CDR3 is TGTGCCAGCTCACCCCCGAGCGGGATTCGGACGTGGCAGTACTTC.

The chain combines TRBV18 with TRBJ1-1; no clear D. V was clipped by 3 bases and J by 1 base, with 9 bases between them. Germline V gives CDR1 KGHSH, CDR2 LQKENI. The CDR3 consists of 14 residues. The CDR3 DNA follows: TGTGCCAGCTCACCCACACCGTCGAACACTGAAGCTTTCTTT. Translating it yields CASSPTPSNTEAFF.